Below are 21 T cell receptor beta chains sequenced from a single sample in a study of shared clonotypes between healthy human individuals. Naive CD8 cells, CD45RO-negative and positively selected for CCR7, excluded terminally differentiated effector memory CD45RA+ cells. Method: immunoSEQ multiplex PCR; TCRdb's copy keeps in-frame clones and lacks some. The top ten clones hold roughly 1.8% of a sample with millions of clones, 93% of them seen once. The sample consisted of naive CD8+ T cells from PBMCs. The receptors were sampled from a young man in good health. Some clones in this sample may be carry-over from other donors' samples.

The CDR3 DNA is TGTGCCAGCAGCTTCTTAGGGGAGGGGGCAACTAATGAAAAACTGTTTTTT. Translating gives CASSFLGEGATNEKLFF. This chain links TRBV7-9 with TRBJ1-4; TRBD1 is a possible D gene (6 bases). Germline V CDR1 and CDR2: SEHNR, FQNEAQ (reference sequence). The CDR3 totals 17 residues. Trimming took off 3 bases at V and 0 bases at J, with 14 bases between the two ends.

The chain links TRBV7-9 to TRBJ1-2, with D hard to call. The CDR3 has 12 residues. V lost 5 bases and J lost 2, with 6 bases in between. The germline CDR1 and CDR2 sequences are SEHNR and FQNEAQ (reference sequence). The CDR3 DNA is TGTGCCAGCAGCGACGGAAACTATGGCTACACCTTC. It translates to CASSDGNYGYTF.

CDR3 coding DNA: TGTGCCAGCTCACCAAATTATCCGGGCCCGGCCCAAGGGAATGAGCAGTTCTTC. Its translation is CASSPNYPGPAQGNEQFF. V gene TRBV18 combines with J gene TRBJ2-1, with unresolved D. CDR3 length: 18 amino acids. CDR1 and CDR2 from the germline V gene are KGHSH and LQKENI. Deletions cut 2 bases from V and 7 bases from J, with 24 bases between.

The chain combines TRBV6-1 with TRBJ1-5, with 8 bases identical to TRBD1. The CDR3 length is 14 residues. V lost 6 bases, J lost 4 bases, and 5 bases stayed unmatched. Germline V gene lookup returns CDR1 MNHNS and CDR2 SASEGT. The CDR3 spells CASSDRGLNQPQHF. The CDR3 DNA sequence: TGTGCCAGCAGCGACAGGGGACTTAATCAGCCCCAGCATTTT.

This clone was recorded a few times. The sample holds other DNA sequences that translate to the same CDR3. The chain carries TRBV9 and TRBJ2-2, with TRBD1 as a possible D gene (6 bases). CDR1 is SGDLS, CDR2 YYNGEE, per germline. The CDR3 has 15 amino acids. V shed 0 bases and J shed 0 bases, with 6 bases lying between them. CDR3 amino acids: CASSVGTANTGELFF. The CDR3, as DNA: TGTGCCAGCAGCGTAGGGACAGCGAACACCGGGGAGCTGTTTTTT.

The genes are TRBV9 and TRBJ2-1; TRBD2 aligns across 11 bases. The length of the CDR3 is 17 residues. The J segment lost 1 base and the V segment lost 3 bases, leaving 6 bases of the junction unmatched. Germline V lookup: CDR1 SGDLS, CDR2 YYNGEE. The CDR3 nucleotides read TGTGCCAGCAGCGCCAATCTAGCGGGAGGATCCTACAATGAGCAGTTCTTC. This encodes CASSANLAGGSYNEQFF.

The rearrangement uses TRBV4-3 and TRBJ2-5; D may be TRBD1 (5 bases). The V gene's germline CDR1 is LGHNA and CDR2 YSLEER. There are 14 residues in the CDR3. V lost 0 bases and J 4 bases, leaving 9 bases between the germline ends. The CDR3 region has the DNA TGCGCCAGCAGCCAAGATGCCAGGGCAGAGACCCAGTACTTC. Encoded protein: CASSQDARAETQYF.

The J gene is TRBJ2-7, the V gene TRBV2; D uncertain. Trimming shortened V by 0 bases and J by 3 bases, and 3 bases separated the two germline ends. Germline CDR1 SNHLY, CDR2 FYNNEI. The CDR3 extends over 12 amino acids. The DNA for the CDR3 is TGTGCCAGCAGTGAAGCCTTCTACGAGCAGTACTTC. Its translation is CASSEAFYEQYF.

This rearrangement joins TRBV18 to TRBJ1-5, with D possibly being TRBD1 (5 bases). The CDR3 sequence is 15 residues long. The ends were cut back, 0 bases at V and 5 bases at J, with 11 bases in the middle. The V gene's germline CDR1 is KGHSH and CDR2 LQKENI. The CDR3 here is CASSPPGDAYQPQHF. DNA for the CDR3: TGTGCCAGCTCACCACCGGGGGACGCATATCAGCCCCAGCATTTT.

This clone was observed a single time. CDR3: CASSLYANTEAFF. The CDR3 DNA reads as TGTGCCAGCAGCTTATACGCGAACACTGAAGCTTTCTTT. This chain connects TRBV7-3 to TRBJ1-1; D unresolved. V was pared by 2 bases and J by 1 base, with 5 bases between. Per the germline V gene, CDR1 is SGHTA and CDR2 is FQGTGA. This CDR3 spans 13 amino acids.

This chain connects TRBV27 to TRBJ1-1; D call uncertain. V was clipped by 0 bases and J by 5 bases, with 13 bases between them. The CDR3 runs 15 residues. Germline CDR1 MNHEY, CDR2 SMNVEV (reference sequence). This chain's CDR3 is CASSLSGSWLTEAFF. CDR3 nucleotide sequence: TGTGCCAGCAGTTTATCGGGAAGTTGGCTGACTGAAGCTTTCTTT.

This sequence joins TRBV6-6 and TRBJ1-1; D may be TRBD1 (5 bases). The CDR3 has 14 amino acids. Trimming removed 0 bases at V and 2 bases at J, with 7 bases between. Per the germline V gene, CDR1 is MNHNY and CDR2 is SVGAGI (reference sequence). In DNA form, the CDR3 reads TGTGCCAGCAGTTACTCTGGGGACAACACTGAAGCTTTCTTT. This sequence encodes CASSYSGDNTEAFF.

The chain employs TRBV6-1 and TRBJ2-5; D call uncertain. The CDR3 is 17 amino acids. Germline V gives CDR1 MNHNS, CDR2 SASEGT. The V end was cut by 1 base, the J end by 0 bases, with 15 bases between. CDR3 amino acids: CASSEGAAYQHQETQYF. The CDR3 nucleotides are TGTGCCAGCAGTGAAGGGGCCGCGTACCAACACCAAGAGACCCAGTACTTC.

The V and J genes are TRBV28 and TRBJ2-2; a possible D gene is TRBD2 (6 bases). The CDR3 runs to 13 residues. Trimming removed 6 bases from V and 6 bases from J, with 11 bases in between. Per germline, CDR1 MDHEN and CDR2 SYDVKM. The CDR3 region is CASRGTGAGELFF. The CDR3 DNA sequence: TGTGCCAGCAGGGGAACGGGAGCCGGGGAGCTGTTTTTT.

This clone occurred once. The gene calls are TRBV27 and TRBJ2-3; TRBD1 aligns across 8 bases. Trimming removed 2 bases from V and 4 bases from J; junction bases left unmatched: 8. Germline loops: CDR1 MNHEY, CDR2 SMNVEV (reference sequence). The CDR3 spans 16 residues. The CDR3 region has the DNA TGTGCCAGCAGTTTAGGGACAGGATCGGGTGCAGATACGCAGTATTTT. This codes for CASSLGTGSGADTQYF.

The chain joins TRBV19 to TRBJ2-2, with a possible D match to TRBD1 (6 bases). CDR1 and CDR2 (germline): LNHDA, SQIVND (reference sequence). V was cut by 4 bases and J by 3 bases, with 12 bases left in between. This CDR3 region has 15 residues. CDR3 sequence: CASSTEDRYTGELFF. In DNA, the CDR3 is TGTGCCAGTAGTACAGAGGACAGATACACCGGGGAGCTGTTTTTT.

The rearrangement joins TRBV6-6 to TRBJ2-1; D may correspond to TRBD1 or TRBD2 (6 bases each). The CDR3 is 13 amino acids. The V gene's germline CDR1 is MNHNY and CDR2 SVGAGI (reference sequence). Trimming took 3 bases from V and 6 from J, leaving 9 bases between them. The DNA of the CDR3 is TGTGCCAGCAGTTATGGGGGGCCCAATGAGCAGTTCTTC. As protein: CASSYGGPNEQFF.

A single count supports this clone. V gene TRBV4-1 combines with J gene TRBJ2-1, with TRBD1 matching 8 bases. Germline CDR1 reads MGHRA; CDR2 reads YSYEKL. This CDR3 has 15 residues. After removal of 5 bases from V and 8 bases from J, the junction contained 11 bases not matched to a gene. CDR3 in DNA: TGCGCCAGCAGCGAAATCTGGGACAGGACCGATGAGCAGTTCTTC. It is translated as CASSEIWDRTDEQFF.

The CDR3 DNA reads as TGTGCCAGCCGCACCCCAACTAGCGGGAGGGCCAAGGTTGAGCAGTTCTTC. The encoded protein is CASRTPTSGRAKVEQFF. This chain joins TRBV21-1 and TRBJ2-1; TRBD2 is the table's D call and was not checked against the DNA. TRBV21-1 is described as a pseudogene. The CDR3 spans 17 residues.

J is TRBJ2-7 and V is TRBV4-1; D is perhaps TRBD2 (6 bases). The V end lost 2 bases, the J end lost 0 bases, and 17 bases lay between the germline ends. Germline V gene data show CDR1 as MGHRA and CDR2 as YSYEKL. There are 17 residues in the CDR3. The CDR3 DNA follows: TGCGCCAGCAGCCAACGGGAGTCAGCTAGCGTCTCCTACGAGCAGTACTTC. This encodes CASSQRESASVSYEQYF.

The chain carries TRBV7-9 and TRBJ2-7; D is possibly TRBD1 or TRBD2 (6 bases each). The length of the CDR3 is 16 residues. Germline loops: CDR1 SEHNR, CDR2 FQNEAQ (reference sequence). V lost 4 bases, J lost 0 bases, and 16 bases lay in between. CDR3: CASSSIGEDSSYEQYF. CDR3 nucleotide sequence: TGTGCCAGCAGCTCGATCGGGGAGGACAGCTCCTACGAGCAGTACTTC.